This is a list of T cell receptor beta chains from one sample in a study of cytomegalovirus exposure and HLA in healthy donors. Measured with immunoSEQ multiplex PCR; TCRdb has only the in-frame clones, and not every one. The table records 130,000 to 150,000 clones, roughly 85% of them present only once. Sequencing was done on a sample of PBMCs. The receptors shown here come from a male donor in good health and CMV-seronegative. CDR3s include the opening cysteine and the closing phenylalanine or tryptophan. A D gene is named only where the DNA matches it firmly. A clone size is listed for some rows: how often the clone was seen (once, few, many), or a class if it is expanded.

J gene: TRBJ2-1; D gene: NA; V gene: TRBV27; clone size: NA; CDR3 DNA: TGTGCCAGCAGCTACCAAGGACAGTTTTCCTACAATGAGCAGTTCTTC; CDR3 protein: CASSYQGQFSYNEQFF
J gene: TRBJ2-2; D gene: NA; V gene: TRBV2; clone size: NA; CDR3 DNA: TGTGCCAGCTCTGAGGGGAACACCGGGGAGCTGTTTTTT; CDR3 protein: CASSEGNTGELFF
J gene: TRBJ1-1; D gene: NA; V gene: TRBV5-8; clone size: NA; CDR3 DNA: TGTGCCAGCAGCTTGGCCCGTGTCGGGGTCGGAGGGAACACTGAAGCTTTCTTT; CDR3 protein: CASSLARVGVGGNTEAFF
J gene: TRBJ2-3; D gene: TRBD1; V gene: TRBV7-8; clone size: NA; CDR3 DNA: TGTGCCAGCAGCTTAAGGGACAGGGGATCCGATACGCAGTATTTT; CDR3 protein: CASSLRDRGSDTQYF
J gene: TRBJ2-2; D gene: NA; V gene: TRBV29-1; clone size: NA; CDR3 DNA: TGCAGCGTCAGACAGAAGCCGAACACCGGGGAGCTGTTTTTT; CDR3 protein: CSVRQKPNTGELFF
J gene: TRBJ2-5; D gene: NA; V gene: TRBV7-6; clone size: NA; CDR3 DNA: TGTGCCAGCAGCTTAGACGCTAAGAGGGGACTGTACTTC; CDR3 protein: CASSLDAKRGLYF
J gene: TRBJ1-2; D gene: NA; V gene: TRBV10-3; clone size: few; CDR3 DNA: TGTGCCATCAGTGAGTCGAGAGGGCTCTATGGCTACACCTTC; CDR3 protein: CAISESRGLYGYTF
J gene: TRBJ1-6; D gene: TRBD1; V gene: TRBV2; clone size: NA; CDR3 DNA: TGTGCCAGCAGGGGACAGGTTGATAATTCACCCCTCCACTTT; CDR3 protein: CASRGQVDNSPLHF
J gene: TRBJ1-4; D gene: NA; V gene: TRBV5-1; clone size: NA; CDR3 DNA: TGCGCCAGCAGCTTCTACGGTGCAACTAATGAAAAACTGTTTTTT; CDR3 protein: CASSFYGATNEKLFF
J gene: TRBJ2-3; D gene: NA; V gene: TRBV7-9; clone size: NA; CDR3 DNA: TGTTCCAGCAGCTTAGGCCAGGGTGTCGCAGATACGCAGTATTTT; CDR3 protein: CSSSLGQGVADTQYF
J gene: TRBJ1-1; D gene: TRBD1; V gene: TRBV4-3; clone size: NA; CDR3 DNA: TGCGCCAGCAGCCAACATACGGACAGGGGGCAGGCTGAAGCTTTCTTT; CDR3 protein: CASSQHTDRGQAEAFF
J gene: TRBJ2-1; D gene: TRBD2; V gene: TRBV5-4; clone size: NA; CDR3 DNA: TGTGCCAGCAGCGCCAGCGGGGTGGGTGAGCAGTTCTTC; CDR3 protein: CASSASGVGEQFF
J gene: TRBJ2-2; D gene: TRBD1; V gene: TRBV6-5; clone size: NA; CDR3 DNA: TGTGCCAGCAGTTACGGACAGGGAAACACCGGGGAGCTGTTTTTT; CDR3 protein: CASSYGQGNTGELFF
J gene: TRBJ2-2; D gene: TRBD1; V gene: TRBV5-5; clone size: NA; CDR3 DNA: TGTGCCAGCAGCATGGGGACAGTAAACACCGGGGAGCTGTTTTTT; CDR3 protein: CASSMGTVNTGELFF
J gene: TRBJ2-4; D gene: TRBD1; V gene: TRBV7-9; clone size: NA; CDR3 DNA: TGTGCCAGCAGCTTGAGTGGGACAGGGGCCCCGATAGGCAAAAACATTCAGTACTTC; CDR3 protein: CASSLSGTGAPIGKNIQYF
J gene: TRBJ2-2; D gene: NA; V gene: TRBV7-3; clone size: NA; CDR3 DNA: TGTGCCAGCAGCCCCGTGCAATTCAGGGGAACCGGGGAGCTGTTTTTT; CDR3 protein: CASSPVQFRGTGELFF
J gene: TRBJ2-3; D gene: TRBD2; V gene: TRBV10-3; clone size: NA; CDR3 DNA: TGTGCCACTAGCGGGAGTTTCACAGATACGCAGTATTTT; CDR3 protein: CATSGSFTDTQYF
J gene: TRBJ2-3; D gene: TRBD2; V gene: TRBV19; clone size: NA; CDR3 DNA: TGTGCCAGTAGTATAGGGGGAGGGGATACGCAGTATTTT; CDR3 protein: CASSIGGGDTQYF
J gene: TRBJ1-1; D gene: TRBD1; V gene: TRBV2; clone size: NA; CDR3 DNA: TGTGCCAGCAGTGGACAGGGCTTTGAAGCTTTCTTT; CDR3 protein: CASSGQGFEAFF
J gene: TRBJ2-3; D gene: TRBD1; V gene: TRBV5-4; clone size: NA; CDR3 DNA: TGTGCCAGTACGACAGGGGCTCGCACAGATACGCAGTATTTT; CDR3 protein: CASTTGARTDTQYF
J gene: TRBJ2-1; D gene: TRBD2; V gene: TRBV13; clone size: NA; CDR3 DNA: TGTGCCAGCAGCTTAGGGGCGGGGGGGCAATTATACAATGAGCAGTTCTTC; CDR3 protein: CASSLGAGGQLYNEQFF
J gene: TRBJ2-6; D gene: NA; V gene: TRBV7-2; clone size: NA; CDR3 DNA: TGTGCCACCCGCGGGGGCGGAGGGGCCAACGTCCTGACTTTC; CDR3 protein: CATRGGGGANVLTF
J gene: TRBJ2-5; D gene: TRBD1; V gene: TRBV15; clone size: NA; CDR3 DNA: TGTGCCACCAGCAGTGATTATAGGACAGGGGGGGAGACCCAGTACTTC; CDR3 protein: CATSSDYRTGGETQYF
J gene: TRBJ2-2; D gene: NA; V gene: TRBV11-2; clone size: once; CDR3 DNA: TGTGCCAGCAGCTTAGCCCTTTTATACACCGGGGAGCTGTTTTTT; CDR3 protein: CASSLALLYTGELFF
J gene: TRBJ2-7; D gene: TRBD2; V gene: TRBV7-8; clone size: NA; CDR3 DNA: TGTGCCAGCAGGCGGACTAGCGGGAGTAGCTACGAGCAGTACTTC; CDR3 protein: CASRRTSGSSYEQYF
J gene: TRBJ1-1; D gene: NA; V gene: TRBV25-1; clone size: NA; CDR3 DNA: TGTGCCAGCAGTCTAGGGGCCACTGAAGCTTTCTTT; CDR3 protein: CASSLGATEAFF
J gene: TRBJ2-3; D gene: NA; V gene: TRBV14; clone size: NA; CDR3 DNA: TGTGCCAGCAGCCGAAGAGTCGCAGATACGCAGTATTTT; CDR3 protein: CASSRRVADTQYF
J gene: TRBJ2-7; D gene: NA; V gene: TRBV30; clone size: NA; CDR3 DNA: TGTGCCTGGAGTTTATGGGAGGAGCAGTACTTC; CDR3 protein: CAWSLWEEQYF
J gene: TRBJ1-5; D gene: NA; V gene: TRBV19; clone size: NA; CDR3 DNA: TGTGCCAGTAGTATCTTTTATGGCAATCAGCCCCAGCATTTT; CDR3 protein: CASSIFYGNQPQHF
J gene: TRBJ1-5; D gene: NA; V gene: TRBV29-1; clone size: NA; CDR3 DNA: TGCAGCGTCCAGACAGGCTATAGCAATCAGCCCCAGCATTTT; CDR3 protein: CSVQTGYSNQPQHF
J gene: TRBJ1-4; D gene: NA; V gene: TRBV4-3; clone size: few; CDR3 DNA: TGCGCCAGCAGCCCCTCAAGGGCAGGGGTGAATGAAAAACTGTTTTTT; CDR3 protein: CASSPSRAGVNEKLFF
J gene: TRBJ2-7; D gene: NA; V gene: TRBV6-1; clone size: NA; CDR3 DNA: TGTGCCAGCACACCCGAGGACAGCTCCTACGAGCAGTACTTC; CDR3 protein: CASTPEDSSYEQYF
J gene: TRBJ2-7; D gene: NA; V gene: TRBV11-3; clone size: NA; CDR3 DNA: TGTGCCAGCAGCTTAGTACAGGGGAGGAACGAGCAGTACTTC; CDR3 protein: CASSLVQGRNEQYF
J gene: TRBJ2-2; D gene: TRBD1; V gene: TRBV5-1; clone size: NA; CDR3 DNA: TGCGCCAGCGAACAGGGGTTGGACACCGGGGAGCTGTTTTTT; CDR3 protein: CASEQGLDTGELFF
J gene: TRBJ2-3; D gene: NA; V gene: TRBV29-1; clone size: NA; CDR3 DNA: TGCAGCGCCGACCAGGGCACAGATACGCAGTATTTT; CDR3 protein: CSADQGTDTQYF
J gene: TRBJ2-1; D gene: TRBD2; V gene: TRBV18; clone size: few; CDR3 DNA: TGTGCCAGCTCACCAAGACTAGCGGGAGATTCTGAGCAGTTCTTC; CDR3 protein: CASSPRLAGDSEQFF
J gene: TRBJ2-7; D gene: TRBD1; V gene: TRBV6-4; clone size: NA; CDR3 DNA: TGTGCCAGCAGCCTAGGACAGGGGTTCTCCTACGAGCAGTACTTC; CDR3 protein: CASSLGQGFSYEQYF
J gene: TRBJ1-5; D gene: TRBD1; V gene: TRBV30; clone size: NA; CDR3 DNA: TGTGCCTGGAGTCCTGACAGGGGCGGCAATCAGCCCCAGCATTTT; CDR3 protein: CAWSPDRGGNQPQHF
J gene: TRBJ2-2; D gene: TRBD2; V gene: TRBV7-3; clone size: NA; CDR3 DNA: TGTGCCAGCAGCTGGTTAGCGGGAGGGCGCGGCACCGGGGAGCTGTTTTTT; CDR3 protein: CASSWLAGGRGTGELFF
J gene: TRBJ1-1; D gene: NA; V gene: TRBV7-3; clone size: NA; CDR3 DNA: TGTGCCAGCAGCTTATGGCACAGAGAGAACACTGAAGCTTTCTTT; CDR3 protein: CASSLWHRENTEAFF
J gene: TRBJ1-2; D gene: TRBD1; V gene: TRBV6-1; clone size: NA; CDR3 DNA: TGTGCCAGCAGTGATTTAGGGGGCAGTTATGGCTACACCTTC; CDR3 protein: CASSDLGGSYGYTF
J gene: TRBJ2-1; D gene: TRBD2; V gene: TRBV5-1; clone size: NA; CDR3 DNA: TGCGCCAGCAGCTCGACGACTAGCGGGAGTAGTAATGAGCAGTTCTTC; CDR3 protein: CASSSTTSGSSNEQFF
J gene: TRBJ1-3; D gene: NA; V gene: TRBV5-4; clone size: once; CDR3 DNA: TGTGCCAGCAGCTATGGGGTCGGGGCTGGAAACACCATATATTTT; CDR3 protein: CASSYGVGAGNTIYF
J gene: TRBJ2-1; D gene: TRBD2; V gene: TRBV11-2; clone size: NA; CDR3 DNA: TGTGCCAGCAGTCGTCCTAGCGGTTTCAATGAGCAGTTCTTC; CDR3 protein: CASSRPSGFNEQFF
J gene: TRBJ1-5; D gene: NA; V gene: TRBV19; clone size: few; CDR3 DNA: TGTGCCAGTACCACAATAGGAGGTTATCAGCCCCAGCATTTT; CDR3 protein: CASTTIGGYQPQHF
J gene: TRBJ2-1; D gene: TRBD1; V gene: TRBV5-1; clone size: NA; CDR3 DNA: TGCGCCAGCAGCTCCCCCCTTACCGGACAGGTCAATGAGCAGTTCTTC; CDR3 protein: CASSSPLTGQVNEQFF
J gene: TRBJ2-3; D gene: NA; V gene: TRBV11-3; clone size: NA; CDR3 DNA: TGTGCCAGCAGCTTAGGGCAGGGAGGATTCGCAGATACGCAGTATTTT; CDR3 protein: CASSLGQGGFADTQYF
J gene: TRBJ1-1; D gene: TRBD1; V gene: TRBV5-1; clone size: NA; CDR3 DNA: TGCGCCAGCAGCTGGGACAGGGACACTGAAGCTTTCTTT; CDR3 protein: CASSWDRDTEAFF
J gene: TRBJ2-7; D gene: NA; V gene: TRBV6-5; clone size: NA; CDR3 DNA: TGTGCCAGCAGCCCGACAGTCTCCTACGAGCAGTACTTC; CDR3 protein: CASSPTVSYEQYF
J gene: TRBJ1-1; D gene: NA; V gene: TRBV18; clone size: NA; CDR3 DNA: TGTGCCAGCTCGCCCCCGGGGACACTAAACACTGAAGCTTTCTTT; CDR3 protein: CASSPPGTLNTEAFF
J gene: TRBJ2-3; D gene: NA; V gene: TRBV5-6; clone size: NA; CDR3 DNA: TGTGCCAGCAGCCCGGTGGGACTCGGCACAGATACGCAGTATTTT; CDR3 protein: CASSPVGLGTDTQYF